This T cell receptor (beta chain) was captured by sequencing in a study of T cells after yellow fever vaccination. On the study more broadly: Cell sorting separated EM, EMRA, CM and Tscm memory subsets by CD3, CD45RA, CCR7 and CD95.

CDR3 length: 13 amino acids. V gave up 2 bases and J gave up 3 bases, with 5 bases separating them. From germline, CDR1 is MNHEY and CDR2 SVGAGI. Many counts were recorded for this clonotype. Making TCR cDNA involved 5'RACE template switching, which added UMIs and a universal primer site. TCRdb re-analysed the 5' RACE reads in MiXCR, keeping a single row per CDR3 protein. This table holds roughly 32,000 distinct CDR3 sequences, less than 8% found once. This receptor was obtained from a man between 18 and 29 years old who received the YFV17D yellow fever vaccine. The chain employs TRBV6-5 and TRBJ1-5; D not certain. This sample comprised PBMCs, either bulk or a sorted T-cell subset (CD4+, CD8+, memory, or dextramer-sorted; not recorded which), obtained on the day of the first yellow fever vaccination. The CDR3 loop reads CASSYGINQPQHF. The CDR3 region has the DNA TGTGCCAGCAGTTACGGGATCAATCAGCCCCAGCATTTT.